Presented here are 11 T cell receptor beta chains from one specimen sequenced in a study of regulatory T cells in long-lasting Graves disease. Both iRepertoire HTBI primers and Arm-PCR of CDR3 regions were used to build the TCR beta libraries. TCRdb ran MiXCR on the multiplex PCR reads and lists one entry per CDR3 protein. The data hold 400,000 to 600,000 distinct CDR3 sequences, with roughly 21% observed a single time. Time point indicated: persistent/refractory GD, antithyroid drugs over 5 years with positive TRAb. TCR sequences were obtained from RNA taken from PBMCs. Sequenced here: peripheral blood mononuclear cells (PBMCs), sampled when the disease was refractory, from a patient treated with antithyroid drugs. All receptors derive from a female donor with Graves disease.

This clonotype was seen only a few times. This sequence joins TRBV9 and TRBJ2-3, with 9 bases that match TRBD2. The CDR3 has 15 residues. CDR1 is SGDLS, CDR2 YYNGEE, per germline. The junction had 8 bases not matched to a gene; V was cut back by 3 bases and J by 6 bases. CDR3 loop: CASSGIAGVRDTQYF. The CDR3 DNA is TGTGCCAGCAGCGGGATAGCGGGAGTCAGGGATACGCAGTATTTT.

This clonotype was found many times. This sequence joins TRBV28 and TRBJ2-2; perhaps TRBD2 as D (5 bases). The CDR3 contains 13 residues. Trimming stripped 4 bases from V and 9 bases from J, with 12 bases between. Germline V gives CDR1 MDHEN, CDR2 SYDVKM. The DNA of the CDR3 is TGTGCCAGCAGTTATACTAGGTACCGGGAGCTGTTTTTT. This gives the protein CASSYTRYRELFF.

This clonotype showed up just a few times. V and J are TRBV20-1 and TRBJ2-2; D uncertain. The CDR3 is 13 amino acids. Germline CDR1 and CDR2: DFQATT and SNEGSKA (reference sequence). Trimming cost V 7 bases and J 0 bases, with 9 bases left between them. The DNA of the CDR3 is TGCAGTGTAGGGAAATCGAACACCGGGGAGCTGTTTTTT. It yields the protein CSVGKSNTGELFF.

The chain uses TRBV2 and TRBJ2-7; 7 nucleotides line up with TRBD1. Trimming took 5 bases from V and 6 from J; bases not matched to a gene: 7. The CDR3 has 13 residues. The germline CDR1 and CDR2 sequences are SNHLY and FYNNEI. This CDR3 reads CASSSGAGGEQYF. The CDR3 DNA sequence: TGTGCCAGCAGTTCTGGGGCAGGGGGCGAGCAGTACTTC.

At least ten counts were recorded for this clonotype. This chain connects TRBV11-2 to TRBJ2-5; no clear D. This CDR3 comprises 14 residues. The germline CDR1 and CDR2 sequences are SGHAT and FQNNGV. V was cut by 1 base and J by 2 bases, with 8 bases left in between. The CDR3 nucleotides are TGTGCCAGCAGCTTAGCGGCACGTCAAGAGACCCAGTACTTC. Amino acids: CASSLAARQETQYF. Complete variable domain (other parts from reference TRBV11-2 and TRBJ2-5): EAGVAQSPRYKIIEKRQSVAFWCNPISGHATLYWYQQILGQGPKLLIQFQNNGVVDDSQLPKDRFSAERLKGVDSTLKIQPAKLEDSAVYLCASSLAARQETQYFGPGTRLLVL.

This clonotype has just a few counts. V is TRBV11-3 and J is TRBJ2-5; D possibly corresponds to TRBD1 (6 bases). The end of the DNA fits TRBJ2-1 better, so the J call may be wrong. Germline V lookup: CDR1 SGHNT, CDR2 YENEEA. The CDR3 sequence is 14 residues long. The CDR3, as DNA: TGTGCCAGCAGCCCCCTCAGGGGTAACAATGAGCAGTTCTTC. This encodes CASSPLRGNNEQFF.

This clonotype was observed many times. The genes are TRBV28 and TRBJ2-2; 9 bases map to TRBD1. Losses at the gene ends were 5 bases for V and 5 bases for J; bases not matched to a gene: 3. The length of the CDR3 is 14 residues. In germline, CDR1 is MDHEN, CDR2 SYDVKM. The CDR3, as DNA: TGTGCCAGCAGTCGGGACAGGGCGACCGGGGAGCTGTTTTTT. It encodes CASSRDRATGELFF. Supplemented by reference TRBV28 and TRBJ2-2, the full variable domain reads DVKVTQSSRYLVKRTGEKVFLECVQDMDHENMFWYRQDPGLGLRLIYFSYDVKMKEKGDIPEGYSVSREKKERFSLILESASTNQTSMYLCASSRDRATGELFFGEGSRLTVL.

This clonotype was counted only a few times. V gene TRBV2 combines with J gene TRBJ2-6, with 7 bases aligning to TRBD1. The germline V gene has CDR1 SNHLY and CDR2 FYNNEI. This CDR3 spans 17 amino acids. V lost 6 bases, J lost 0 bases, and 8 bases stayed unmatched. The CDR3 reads CASSNRGQFSGANVLTF. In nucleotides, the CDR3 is TGTGCCAGCAGCAATCGGGGACAGTTCTCTGGGGCCAACGTCCTGACTTTC.

Here the CDR3 reads CASSLGAQGGDGYTF. CDR3 DNA sequence: TGTGCCAGCAGCTTAGGAGCCCAGGGGGGAGATGGCTACACCTTC. The chain joins TRBV7-9 to TRBJ1-2; 7 bases are a match to TRBD1. J was trimmed by 6 bases and V by 1 base; bases with no gene match: 8. The CDR3 is 15 residues long. The germline gives CDR1 SEHNR, CDR2 FQNEAQ (reference sequence).

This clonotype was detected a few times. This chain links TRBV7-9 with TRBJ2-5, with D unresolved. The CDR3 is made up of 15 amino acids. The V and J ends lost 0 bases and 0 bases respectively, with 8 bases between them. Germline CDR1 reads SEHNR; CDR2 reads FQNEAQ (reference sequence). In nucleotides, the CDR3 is TGTGCCAGCAGCTTAGCGCTGGCAGACCAAGAGACCCAGTACTTC. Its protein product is CASSLALADQETQYF.

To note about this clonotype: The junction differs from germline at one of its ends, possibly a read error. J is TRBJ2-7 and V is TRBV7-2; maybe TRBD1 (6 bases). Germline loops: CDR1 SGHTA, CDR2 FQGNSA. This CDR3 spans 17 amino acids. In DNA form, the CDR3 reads TGTGCCAGCAGCCCACTCTCCGGGACACCCTTATGGTACGGGCAGTACTTC. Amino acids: CASSPLSGTPLWYGQYF.